These 11 T cell receptor beta chains share one sample of origin, sequenced in a study of T cells in localized non-small cell lung cancer (dated by TCRdb to 2020 to 2022). Library method: the immunoSEQ multiplex PCR assay. The immuneACCESS repertoire file appears here via TCRdb, limited to in-frame rearrangements. These files lack a portion of the clones; in checked studies, under half of the deficit traces to unresolved V genes, and the cause of the others is not known. For this sample the table gives roughly 17,000 clones, of which roughly 89% were detected only once. 3% to 4% of the sample rests with the top ten. The sample here was peripheral blood, taken before any cancer treatment. Receptors were obtained from a male donor at least 60 years old with stage II squamous cell lung carcinoma.

This chain uses TRBV27 with TRBJ2-5; no firm D call. This CDR3 spans 15 amino acids. The germline V gene has CDR1 MNHEY and CDR2 SMNVEV (reference sequence). Trimming cost V 2 bases and J 4 bases, with 14 bases left between them. The CDR3 protein is CASSLGNAWGETQYF. CDR3 sequence (DNA): TGTGCCAGCAGTTTAGGAAATGCGTGGGGAGAGACCCAGTACTTC.

The rearrangement joins TRBV5-1 to TRBJ2-5; 9 bases are shared with TRBD2. Germline trimming cut 4 bases from V and 4 bases from J; bases unmatched to any gene: 11. The CDR3 runs to 16 residues. Germline V gene data show CDR1 as SGHRS and CDR2 as YFSETQ. The CDR3 coding sequence is TGCGCCAGCAGCCGTCTAGGAGCGGGAGGTGGAGAGACCCAGTACTTC. This gives the protein CASSRLGAGGGETQYF.

The chain combines TRBV19 with TRBJ1-5, with 8 bases fitting TRBD1. The CDR3 is 15 residues long. V was pared by 3 bases and J by 2 bases, with 3 bases of the junction left unmatched. CDR1 and CDR2 from the germline V gene are LNHDA and SQIVND (reference sequence). The CDR3 reads CASSIVTGGNQPQHF. CDR3 coding DNA: TGTGCCAGTAGTATTGTGACAGGGGGCAATCAGCCCCAGCATTTT.

This clone was recorded only once. The chain carries TRBV19 and TRBJ1-2, with D maybe TRBD1 (6 bases). The CDR3 runs to 15 residues. V lost 1 base, J lost 2 bases, and 11 bases lay in between. The germline V gene encodes CDR1 LNHDA and CDR2 SQIVND (reference sequence). The CDR3 DNA sequence: TGTGCCAGTAGTATAGGGACAGACAGAAACTATGGCTACACCTTC. Translated, it gives CASSIGTDRNYGYTF. Full variable domain (remainder filled in from reference TRBV19 and TRBJ1-2): DGGITQSPKYLFRKEGQNVTLSCEQNLNHDAMYWYRQDPGQGLRLIYYSQIVNDFQKGDIAEGYSVSREKKESFPLTVTSAQKNPTAFYLCASSIGTDRNYGYTFGSGTRLTVV.

The chain combines TRBV5-1 with TRBJ2-2; D unresolved. CDR1 SGHRS and CDR2 YFSETQ come from the germline V gene. V lost 3 bases and J lost 2, with 5 bases in between. This CDR3 comprises 13 residues. CDR3 region: CASSSINTGELFF. CDR3 in DNA: TGCGCCAGCAGCTCTATCAACACCGGGGAGCTGTTTTTT.

This clone occurred once. CDR3 protein: CATRRGQGDSPLHF. The CDR3 nucleotides are TGTGCCACCAGAAGGGGACAGGGAGATTCACCCCTCCACTTT. This chain links TRBV15 with TRBJ1-6, with 9 bases identical to TRBD1. Per the germline V gene, CDR1 is LNHNV and CDR2 is YYDKDF (reference sequence). This CDR3 region has 14 residues. Losses at the gene ends were 6 bases for V and 8 bases for J; bases not matched to a gene: 5.

The chain links TRBV7-2 to TRBJ2-2, with no clear D. Germline lookup yields CDR1 SGHTA and CDR2 FQGNSA. Trimming took off 5 bases at V and 4 bases at J, with 11 bases between the two ends. The CDR3 has 14 residues. Here the CDR3 reads CASSRQITTGELFF. CDR3 DNA sequence: TGTGCCAGCAGCCGTCAAATAACCACCGGGGAGCTGTTTTTT.

This clone appeared once. V and J are TRBV4-1 and TRBJ2-5; D is possibly TRBD1 or TRBD2 (5 bases each). The J call may be wrong; the DNA end is better matched by TRBJ2-7. The CDR3 has 13 amino acids. Germline loops: CDR1 MGHRA, CDR2 YSYEKL. CDR3: CASSRNEGSEQYF. The DNA of the CDR3 is TGCGCCAGCAGCCGTAACGAGGGGAGCGAGCAGTACTTC.

This clone appeared a single time. This rearrangement joins TRBV5-6 to TRBJ1-1; TRBD1 agrees at 8 bases. The CDR3 is 14 residues long. With 0 bases clipped from V and 6 bases from J, the junction kept 4 bases outside the gene matches. Germline assignment: CDR1 SGHDT and CDR2 YYEEEE. CDR3 nucleotide sequence: TGTGCCAGCAGCTTGGGGACAGGGAGGGCTGAAGCTTTCTTT. Encoded protein: CASSLGTGRAEAFF.

V is TRBV27 and J is TRBJ2-5, with D tentatively TRBD1 or TRBD2 (5 bases each). Deletions cut 3 bases from V and 11 bases from J, with 25 bases between. The length of the CDR3 is 16 residues. Germline V gene lookup returns CDR1 MNHEY and CDR2 SMNVEV (reference sequence). This chain's CDR3 is CASSFISLGDPTSQYF. CDR3 in DNA: TGTGCCAGCAGTTTTATCTCCTTGGGGGACCCGACGTCTCAGTACTTC.

This clone was counted a single time. The V and J genes are TRBV6-1 and TRBJ2-7; D ambiguous. Germline V gene data show CDR1 as MNHNS and CDR2 as SASEGT. V dropped 6 bases and J dropped 4 bases, with 13 bases sitting between them. The CDR3 sequence is 13 residues long. CDR3: CASRAPVRYEQYF. The CDR3 DNA follows: TGTGCCAGCAGGGCCCCTGTTAGGTACGAGCAGTACTTC.